Here is one T cell receptor (beta chain) with its context. This specimen belongs to a study of blood T cell repertoires in COVID-19. In the study's own analysis: Estimated nucleated cell counts came from reference gene primer amplification. Libraries were prepared by immunoSEQ multiplex PCR; TCRdb keeps only in-frame clonotypes and omits some of them. V and J calls and clone size are as listed in that table; D and trimming were resolved from the DNA. The sample holds about 150,000 clones, 65% to 85% seen once. Grouping used clinical history reported by participants in a survey and questionnaire. The germline gives CDR1 SGHDT, CDR2 YYEEEE. After removal of 4 bases from V and 4 bases from J, the junction contained 3 bases not matched to a gene. This CDR3 comprises 14 residues.

The chain has TRBV5-6 and TRBJ2-1, with TRBD1 matching over 9 bases. This receptor was identified in a woman aged 45 to 65 who had been exposed to COVID-19. The sequenced material came from PBMCs or T cells enriched from blood (not recorded which). DNA of the CDR3: TGTGCCAGCAGCCCTGGACAGGGGTACAATGAGCAGTTCTTC. This encodes CASSPGQGYNEQFF.